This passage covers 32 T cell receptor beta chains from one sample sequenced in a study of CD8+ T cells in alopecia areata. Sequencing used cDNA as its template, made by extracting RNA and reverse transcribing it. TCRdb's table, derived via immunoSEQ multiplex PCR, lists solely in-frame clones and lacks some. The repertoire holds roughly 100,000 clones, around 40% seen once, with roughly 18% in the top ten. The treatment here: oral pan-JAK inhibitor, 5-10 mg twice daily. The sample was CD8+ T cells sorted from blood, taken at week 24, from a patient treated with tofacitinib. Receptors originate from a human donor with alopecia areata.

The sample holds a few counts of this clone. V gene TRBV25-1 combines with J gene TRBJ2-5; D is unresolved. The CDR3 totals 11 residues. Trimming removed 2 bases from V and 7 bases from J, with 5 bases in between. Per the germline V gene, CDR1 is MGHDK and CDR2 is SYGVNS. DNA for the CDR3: TGTGCCAGCAGTGAAGGTGGGACCCAGTACTTC. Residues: CASSEGGTQYF.

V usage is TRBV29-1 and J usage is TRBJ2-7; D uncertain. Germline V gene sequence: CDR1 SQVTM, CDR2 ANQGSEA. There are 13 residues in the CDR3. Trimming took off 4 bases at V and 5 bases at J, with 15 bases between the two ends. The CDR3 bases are TGCAGCGTTGCCTCAATAGGGCCGGACGAGCAGTACTTC. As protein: CSVASIGPDEQYF.

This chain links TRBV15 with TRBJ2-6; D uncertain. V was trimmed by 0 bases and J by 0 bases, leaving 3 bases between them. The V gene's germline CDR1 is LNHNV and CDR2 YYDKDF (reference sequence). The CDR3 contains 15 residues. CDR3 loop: CATSRDISGANVLTF. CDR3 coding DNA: TGTGCCACCAGCAGAGACATCTCTGGGGCCAACGTCCTGACTTTC.

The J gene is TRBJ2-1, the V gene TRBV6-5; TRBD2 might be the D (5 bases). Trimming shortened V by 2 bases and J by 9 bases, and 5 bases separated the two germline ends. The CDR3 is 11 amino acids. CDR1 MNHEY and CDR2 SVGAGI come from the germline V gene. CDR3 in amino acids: CASSYSGEQFF. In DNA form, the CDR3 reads TGTGCCAGCAGTTACAGCGGTGAGCAGTTCTTC.

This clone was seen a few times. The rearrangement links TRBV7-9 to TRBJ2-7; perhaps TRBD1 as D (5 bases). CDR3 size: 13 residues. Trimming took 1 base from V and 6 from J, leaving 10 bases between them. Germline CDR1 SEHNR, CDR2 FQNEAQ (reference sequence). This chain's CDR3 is CASSLVGHLEQYF. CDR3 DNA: TGTGCCAGCAGCTTAGTCGGACACCTCGAGCAGTACTTC.

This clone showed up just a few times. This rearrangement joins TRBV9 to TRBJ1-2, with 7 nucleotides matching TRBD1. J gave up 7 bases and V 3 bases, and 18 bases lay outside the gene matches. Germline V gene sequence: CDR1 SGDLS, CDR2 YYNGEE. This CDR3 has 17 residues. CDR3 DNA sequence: TGTGCCAGCAGCGGCCCAGCCGGGACAGTCCCCCGAGTTGGCTACACCTTC. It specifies CASSGPAGTVPRVGYTF.

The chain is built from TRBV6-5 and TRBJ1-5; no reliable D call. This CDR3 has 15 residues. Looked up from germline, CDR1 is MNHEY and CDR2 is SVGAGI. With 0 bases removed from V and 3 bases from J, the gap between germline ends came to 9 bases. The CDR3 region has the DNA TGTGCCAGCAGTTACTCGGCCGGCCTCAATCAGCCCCAGCATTTT. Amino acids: CASSYSAGLNQPQHF.

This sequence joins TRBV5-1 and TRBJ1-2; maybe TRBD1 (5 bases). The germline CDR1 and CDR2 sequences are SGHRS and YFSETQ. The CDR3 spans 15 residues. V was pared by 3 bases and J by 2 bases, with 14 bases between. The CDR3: CASSSTGTVNYGYTF. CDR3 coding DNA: TGCGCCAGCAGCTCAACCGGGACGGTCAACTATGGCTACACCTTC. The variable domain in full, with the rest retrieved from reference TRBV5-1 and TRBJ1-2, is KAGVTQTPRYLIKTRGQQVTLSCSPISGHRSVSWYQQTPGQGLQFLFEYFSETQRNKGNFPGRFSGRQFSNSRSEMNVSTLELGDSALYLCASSSTGTVNYGYTFGSGTRLTVV.

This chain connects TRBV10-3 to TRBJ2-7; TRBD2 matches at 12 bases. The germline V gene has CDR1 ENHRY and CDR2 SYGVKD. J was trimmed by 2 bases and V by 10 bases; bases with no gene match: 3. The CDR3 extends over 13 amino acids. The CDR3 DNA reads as TGTGCCACCCTAGCGGGAGGGCCCTACGAGCAGTACTTC. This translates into CATLAGGPYEQYF.

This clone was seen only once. The CDR3 here is CASSFHLTSPSTDTQYF. The CDR3 bases are TGCGCCAGCAGCTTCCACCTCACTAGCCCGAGCACAGATACGCAGTATTTT. The V gene is TRBV5-1, the J gene TRBJ2-3; a possible D gene is TRBD2 (6 bases). Germline CDR1 SGHRS, CDR2 YFSETQ. The CDR3 runs 17 residues. V gave up 2 bases and J gave up 0 bases, with 16 bases separating them.

The CDR3 DNA sequence: TGTGCCAGCAGTTTAGGGGGGGATGGGGCAGCTTTCTTT. Protein product: CASSLGGDGAAFF. This chain joins TRBV27 and TRBJ1-1, with TRBD1 as a possible D gene (5 bases). CDR1 MNHEY and CDR2 SMNVEV come from the germline V gene (reference sequence). The CDR3 contains 13 residues. Trimming pared 2 bases from V and 10 bases from J, leaving 14 bases between.

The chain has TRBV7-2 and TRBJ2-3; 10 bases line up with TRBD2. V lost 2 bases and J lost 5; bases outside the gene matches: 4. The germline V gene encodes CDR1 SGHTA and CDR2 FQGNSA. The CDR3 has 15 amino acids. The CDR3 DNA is TGTGCCAGCAGCTTAACAAGCGGGAGGGGAGATACGCAGTATTTT. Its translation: CASSLTSGRGDTQYF.

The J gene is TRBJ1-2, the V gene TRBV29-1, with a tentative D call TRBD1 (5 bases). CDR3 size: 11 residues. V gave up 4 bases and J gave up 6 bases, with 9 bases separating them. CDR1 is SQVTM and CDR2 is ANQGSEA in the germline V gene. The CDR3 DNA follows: TGCAGCGTTGGCAGGGACGATGGCTACACCTTC. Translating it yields CSVGRDDGYTF.

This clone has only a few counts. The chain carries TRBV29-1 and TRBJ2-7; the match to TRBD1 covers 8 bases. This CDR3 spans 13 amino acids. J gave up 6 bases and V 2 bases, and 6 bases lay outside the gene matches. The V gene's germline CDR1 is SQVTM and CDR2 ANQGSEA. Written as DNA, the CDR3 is TGCAGCGTTGAACAGGGGGCGCTGGCCGAGCAGTACTTC. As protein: CSVEQGALAEQYF.

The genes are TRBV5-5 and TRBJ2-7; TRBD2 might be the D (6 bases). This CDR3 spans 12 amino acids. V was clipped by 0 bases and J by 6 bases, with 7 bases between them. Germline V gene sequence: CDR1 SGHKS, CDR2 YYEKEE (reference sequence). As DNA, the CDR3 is TGTGCCAGCAGCTTGGGGAGGGGCGAGCAGTACTTC. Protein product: CASSLGRGEQYF.

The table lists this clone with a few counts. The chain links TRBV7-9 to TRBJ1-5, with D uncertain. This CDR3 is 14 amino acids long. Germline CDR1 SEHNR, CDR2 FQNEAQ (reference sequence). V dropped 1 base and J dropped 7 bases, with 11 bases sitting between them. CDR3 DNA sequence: TGTGCCAGCAGCTTAGGATCGGGGAACCAGCCCCAGCATTTT. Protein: CASSLGSGNQPQHF. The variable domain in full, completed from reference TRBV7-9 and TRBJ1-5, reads DTGVSQNPRHKITKRGQNVTFRCDPISEHNRLYWYRQTLGQGPEFLTYFQNEAQLEKSRLLSDRFSAERPKGSFSTLEIQRTEQGDSAMYLCASSLGSGNQPQHFGDGTRLSIL.

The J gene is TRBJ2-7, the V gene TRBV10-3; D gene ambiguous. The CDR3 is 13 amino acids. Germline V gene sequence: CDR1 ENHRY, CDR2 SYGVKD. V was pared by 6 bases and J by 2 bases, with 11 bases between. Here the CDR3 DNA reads TGTGCCATCAGGCCAGAGACAACCTACGAGCAGTACTTC. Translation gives CAIRPETTYEQYF.

CDR3 residues: CAWSSKGRFKYF. CDR3 in DNA: TGTGCCTGGAGTTCAAAGGGACGTTTTAAGTACTTC. The genes are TRBV30 and TRBJ2-7; D might be TRBD1 or TRBD2, each matching 5 bases. Trimming left V 2 bases short and J 11 bases short, with 16 bases between. This CDR3 contains 12 residues. Looked up from germline, CDR1 is GTSNPN and CDR2 is SVGIG (reference sequence).

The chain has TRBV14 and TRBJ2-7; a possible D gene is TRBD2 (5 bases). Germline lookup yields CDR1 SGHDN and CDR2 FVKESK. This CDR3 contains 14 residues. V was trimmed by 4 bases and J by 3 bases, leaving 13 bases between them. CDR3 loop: CASSLSGLFYEQYF. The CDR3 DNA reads TGTGCCAGCAGCCTCTCTGGACTCTTCTACGAGCAGTACTTC. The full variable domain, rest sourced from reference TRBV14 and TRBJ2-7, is EAGVTQFPSHSVIEKGQTVTLRCDPISGHDNLYWYRRVMGKEIKFLLHFVKESKQDESGMPNNRFLAERTGGTYSTLKVQPAELEDSGVYFCASSLSGLFYEQYFGPGTRLTVT.

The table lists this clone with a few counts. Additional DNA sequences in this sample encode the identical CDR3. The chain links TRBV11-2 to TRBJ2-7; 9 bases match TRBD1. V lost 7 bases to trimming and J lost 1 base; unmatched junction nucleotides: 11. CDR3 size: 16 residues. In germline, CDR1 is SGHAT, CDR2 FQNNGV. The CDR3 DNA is TGTGCCAGCACCAACAGGGGGCGGGAGCCTTCCTACGAGCAGTACTTC. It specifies CASTNRGREPSYEQYF.

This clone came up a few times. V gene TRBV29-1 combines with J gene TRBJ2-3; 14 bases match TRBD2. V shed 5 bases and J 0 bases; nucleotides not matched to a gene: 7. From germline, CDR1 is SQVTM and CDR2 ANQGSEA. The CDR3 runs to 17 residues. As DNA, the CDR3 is TGCAGCGTTCAGGGACTAGCGGGAGACCAAAGCACAGATACGCAGTATTTT. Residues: CSVQGLAGDQSTDTQYF.

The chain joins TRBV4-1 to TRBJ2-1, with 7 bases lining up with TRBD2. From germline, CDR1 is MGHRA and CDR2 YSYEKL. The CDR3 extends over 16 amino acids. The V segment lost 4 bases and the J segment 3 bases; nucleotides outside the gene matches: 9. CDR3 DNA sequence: TGCGCCAGCAGCCCTGGGGCGGGAGCCAACTACAATGAGCAGTTCTTC. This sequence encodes CASSPGAGANYNEQFF.

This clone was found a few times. CDR3 sequence reads: CSVERGSQETQYF. Written as DNA, the CDR3 is TGCAGCGTTGAACGCGGGAGCCAAGAGACCCAGTACTTC. The chain links TRBV29-1 to TRBJ2-5; 7 bases are shared with TRBD2. The V and J ends lost 2 bases and 1 base, in that order; junction bases with no gene match: 1. CDR1 and CDR2 from the germline V gene are SQVTM and ANQGSEA. The CDR3 has 13 amino acids.

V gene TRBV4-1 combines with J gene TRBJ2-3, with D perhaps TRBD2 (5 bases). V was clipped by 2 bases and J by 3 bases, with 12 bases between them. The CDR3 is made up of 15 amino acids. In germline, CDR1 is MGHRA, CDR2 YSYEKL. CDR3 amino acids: CASSQRFGETDTQYF. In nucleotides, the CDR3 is TGCGCCAGCAGCCAAAGGTTCGGGGAAACAGATACGCAGTATTTT.

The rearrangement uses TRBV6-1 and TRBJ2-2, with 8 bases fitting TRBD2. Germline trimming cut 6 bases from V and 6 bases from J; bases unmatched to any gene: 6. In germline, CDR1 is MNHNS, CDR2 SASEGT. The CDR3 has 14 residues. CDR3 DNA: TGTGCCAGCAGCTCGGGACTAGACTCCGGGGAGCTGTTTTTT. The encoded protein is CASSSGLDSGELFF.

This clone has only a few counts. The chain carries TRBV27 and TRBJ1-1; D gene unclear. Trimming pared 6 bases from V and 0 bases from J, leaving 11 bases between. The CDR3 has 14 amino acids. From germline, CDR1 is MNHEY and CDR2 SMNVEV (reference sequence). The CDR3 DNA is TGTGCCAGCAGCCCCTCTGGTATGAACACTGAAGCTTTCTTT. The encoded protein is CASSPSGMNTEAFF.

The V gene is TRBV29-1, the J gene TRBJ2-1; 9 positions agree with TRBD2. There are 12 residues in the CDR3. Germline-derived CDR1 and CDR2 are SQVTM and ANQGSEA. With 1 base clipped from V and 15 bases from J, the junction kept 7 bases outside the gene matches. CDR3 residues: CSVEAGAGGGFF. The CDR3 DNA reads TGCAGCGTTGAAGCTGGGGCGGGAGGGGGGTTCTTC.

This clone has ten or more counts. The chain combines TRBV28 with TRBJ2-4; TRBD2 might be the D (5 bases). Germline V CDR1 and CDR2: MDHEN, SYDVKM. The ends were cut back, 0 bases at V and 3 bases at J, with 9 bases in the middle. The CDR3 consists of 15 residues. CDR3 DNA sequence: TGTGCCAGCAGTTTATGGTTCGAGGGCAAAAACATTCAGTACTTC. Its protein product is CASSLWFEGKNIQYF.

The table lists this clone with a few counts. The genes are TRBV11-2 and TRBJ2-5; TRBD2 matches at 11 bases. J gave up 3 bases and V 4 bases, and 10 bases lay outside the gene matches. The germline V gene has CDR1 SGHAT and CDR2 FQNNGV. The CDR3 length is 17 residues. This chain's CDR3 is CASSSPGTSGEKETQYF. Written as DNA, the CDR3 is TGTGCCAGCAGCTCCCCGGGGACTAGCGGAGAAAAAGAGACCCAGTACTTC.

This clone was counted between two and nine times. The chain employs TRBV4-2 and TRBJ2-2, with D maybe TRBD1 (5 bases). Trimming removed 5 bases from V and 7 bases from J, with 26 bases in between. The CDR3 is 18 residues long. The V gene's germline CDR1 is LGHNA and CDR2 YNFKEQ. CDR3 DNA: TGTGCCAGCAGCTTAAAGGTCGACCTGGGGCCCCCGGGCGGGGAGCTGTTTTTT. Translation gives CASSLKVDLGPPGGELFF.

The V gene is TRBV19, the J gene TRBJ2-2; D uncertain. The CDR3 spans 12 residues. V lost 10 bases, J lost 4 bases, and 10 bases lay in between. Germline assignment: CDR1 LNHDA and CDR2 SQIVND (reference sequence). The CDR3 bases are TGTGCCACCCTTAGTGCCACCGGGGAGCTGTTTTTT. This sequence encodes CATLSATGELFF.

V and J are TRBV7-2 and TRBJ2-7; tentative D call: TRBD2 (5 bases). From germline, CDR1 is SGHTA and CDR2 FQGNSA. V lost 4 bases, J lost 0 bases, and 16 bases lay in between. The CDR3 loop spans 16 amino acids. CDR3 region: CASSSVRVEGSYEQYF. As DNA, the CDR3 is TGTGCCAGCAGCTCAGTGAGGGTAGAGGGCTCCTACGAGCAGTACTTC.